Following are 4 T cell receptor beta chains from one sample sequenced in a study of PD-L1 blockade in urothelial cancer. Using immunoSEQ multiplex PCR, the repertoire was profiled, and TCRdb retains in-frame clones only, with some absent. The sample records tens of thousands of clones, 84% being singletons. Time point: pretreatment peripheral blood. Here the sequenced sample was PBMCs, taken around atezolizumab (anti-PD-L1) treatment. These receptors all come from a woman between 65 and 79 years old with urothelial cancer.

The chain combines TRBV7-8 with TRBJ1-2; no clear D gene. V lost 5 bases to trimming and J lost 2 bases, with 12 bases between them. Germline V gene sequence: CDR1 SGHVS, CDR2 FQNEAQ. CDR3 length: 14 amino acids. CDR3 DNA: TGTGCCAGCAGCGGAGCTGCAACAAACTATGGCTACACCTTC. Its protein is CASSGAATNYGYTF.

The genes are TRBV11-2 and TRBJ2-1; perhaps TRBD2 as D (7 bases). V was clipped by 5 bases and J by 9 bases, with 29 bases between them. Germline loops: CDR1 SGHAT, CDR2 FQNNGV. The CDR3 is 18 amino acids. The CDR3 DNA sequence: TGTGCCAGCAGCAAATCCCTGAACCCGGGCCGGGGGGCGGGTGAGCAGTTCTTC. Translating gives CASSKSLNPGRGAGEQFF.

The chain employs TRBV5-1 and TRBJ1-1; D possibly corresponds to TRBD1 (5 bases). Deletions cut 0 bases from V and 3 bases from J, with 12 bases between. The CDR3 spans 15 residues. The germline V gene encodes CDR1 SGHRS and CDR2 YFSETQ. The CDR3 coding sequence is TGCGCCAGCAGCTTGGATTGGGGCCTCGACACTGAAGCTTTCTTT. Its translation: CASSLDWGLDTEAFF.

In nucleotides, the CDR3 is TGTGCCAGCAGTTTTTCGGACAGGTCCGCCTATGGCTACACCTTC. Amino acids: CASSFSDRSAYGYTF. The V call is TRBV27, the J call TRBJ1-2, with 7 bases that match TRBD1. CDR1 and CDR2 (germline): MNHEY, SMNVEV (reference sequence). The CDR3 contains 15 residues. Trimming at V came to 3 bases and at J to 4 bases, leaving 8 bases not matched to a gene.